The clone carrying this TCR beta chain has a single count. Antigen specificity is unknown. Germline V gene data show CDR1 as SGHRS and CDR2 as YFSETQ. The CDR3 extends over 14 amino acids. V lost 0 bases and J lost 6; bases outside the gene matches: 4. The data belong to a study of cytomegalovirus exposure and HLA in healthy donors. As for the study in general: A previous analysis identified 95 million to 120 million unique TCR beta sequences derived from roughly 190 million T cells.

A multiplex PCR was run with 60 Vbeta primers and 13 Jbeta primers. Here immunoSEQ multiplex PCR was the method, and the copy in TCRdb shows in-frame clones only, minus some. The repertoire holds roughly 160,000 clones, with 71% as singletons. Regarding the study as a whole: A highly shared variant cluster was judged a likely technical artifact. In a later analysis, TCR beta V- and J-gene trimming showed a link to a missense DCLRE1C variant.

This TCR derives from a girl under 18 in good health and CMV-seronegative. The sample comprised PBMCs. The chain has TRBV5-1 and TRBJ2-7, with TRBD2 identical over 9 bases. The CDR3 sequence: CASSLGSGGAEQYF. As DNA, the CDR3 is TGCGCCAGCAGCTTGGGTAGCGGGGGAGCCGAGCAGTACTTC.